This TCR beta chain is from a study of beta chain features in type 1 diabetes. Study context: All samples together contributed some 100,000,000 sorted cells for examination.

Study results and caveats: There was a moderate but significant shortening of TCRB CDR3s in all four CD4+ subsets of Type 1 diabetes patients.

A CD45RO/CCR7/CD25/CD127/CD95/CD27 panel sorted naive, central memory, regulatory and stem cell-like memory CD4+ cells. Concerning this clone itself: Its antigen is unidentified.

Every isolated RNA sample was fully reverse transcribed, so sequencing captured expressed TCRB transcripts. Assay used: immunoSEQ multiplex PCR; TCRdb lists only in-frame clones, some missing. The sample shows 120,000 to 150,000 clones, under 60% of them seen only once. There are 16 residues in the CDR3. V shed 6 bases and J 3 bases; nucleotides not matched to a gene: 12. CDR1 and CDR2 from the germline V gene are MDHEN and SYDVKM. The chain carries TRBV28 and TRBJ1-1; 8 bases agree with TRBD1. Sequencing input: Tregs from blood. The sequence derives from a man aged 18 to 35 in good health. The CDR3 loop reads CASRAGGGRQDTEAFF. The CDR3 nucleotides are TGTGCCAGCAGAGCAGGGGGCGGTCGTCAGGACACTGAAGCTTTCTTT.